This T cell receptor (beta chain) was sequenced during a study of blood T cells in healthy people across ages. The authors ran a second PCR of about 6 to 12 cycles using a sample-barcoded 5' primer and a J-beta primer mix. TCRdb reprocessed the 5' RACE reads via MiXCR and lists one record per CDR3 protein. The sample has some 1.8 million distinct CDR3 sequences, about two fifths seen once. Roughly 10 milliliters was the volume of peripheral blood drawn from each donor. The CDR3 length is 16 residues. The J segment lost 11 bases and the V segment lost 1 base, leaving 11 bases of the junction unmatched. Per germline, CDR1 SGHTA and CDR2 FQGNSA.

Sequencing was carried out using blood. The chain uses TRBV7-2 and TRBJ2-5, with 12 bases aligning to TRBD1. The source is a human donor in good health. The CDR3, as DNA: TGTGCCAGCAGCTTAGTGGGACAGGGGGCCTACAATGAGCAGTACTTC. Translating gives CASSLVGQGAYNEQYF. Supplemented by reference TRBV7-2 and TRBJ2-5, the full variable domain reads GAGVSQSPSNKVTEKGKDVELRCDPISGHTALYWYRQSLGQGLEFLIYFQGNSAPDKSGLPSDRFSAERTGGSVSTLTIQRTQQEDSAVYLCASSLVGQGAYNEQYFGPGTRLLVL.